The next 31 T cell receptor beta chains were all read from a single sample in a study of blood T cell repertoires in COVID-19. Only in-frame clones appear in the TCRdb table, and some are missing; sequencing was by immunoSEQ multiplex PCR. The sample consists of fewer than 500,000 clones, more than 75% of them appearing once. The specimen sequenced was PBMCs or T cells enriched from blood (not recorded which). These receptors were collected from a woman in her twenties or thirties with acute COVID-19.

V and J are TRBV24-1 and TRBJ1-2; D is ambiguous. The CDR3 is 11 amino acids. Trimming stripped 2 bases from V and 8 bases from J, with 5 bases between. CDR1 is KGHDR, CDR2 SFDVKD, per germline. The CDR3 spells CATSDYSGYTF. The CDR3 DNA is TGTGCCACCAGTGATTATAGCGGCTACACCTTC.

The gene calls are TRBV2 and TRBJ2-5; D gene uncertain. Germline V lookup: CDR1 SNHLY, CDR2 FYNNEI. V lost 7 bases to trimming and J lost 2 bases, with 14 bases between them. The CDR3 sequence is 14 residues long. The CDR3: CASIKEAAQETQYF. DNA for the CDR3: TGTGCCAGCATCAAAGAGGCTGCGCAAGAGACCCAGTACTTC.

The CDR3 is CASSLGSGGVTGELFF. CDR3 DNA: TGTGCCAGCAGCTTAGGCAGCGGGGGTGTCACCGGGGAGCTGTTTTTT. This rearrangement joins TRBV7-3 to TRBJ2-2, with TRBD2 matching 8 bases. J was trimmed by 4 bases and V by 2 bases; bases with no gene match: 6. Germline values: CDR1 SGHTA, CDR2 FQGTGA. The CDR3 is 16 residues long.

This clone was seen more than once but under ten times. The chain recombines TRBV19 with TRBJ1-1; TRBD1 is a possible D gene (6 bases). Between the trimmed V and J ends, which lost 5 bases and 7 bases, there was a span of 14 bases. The CDR3 extends over 13 amino acids. CDR1 LNHDA and CDR2 SQIVND come from the germline V gene (reference sequence). CDR3 sequence reads: CASSARDRREAFF. CDR3 DNA: TGTGCCAGTAGTGCAAGAGACAGGCGTGAAGCTTTCTTT.

The chain joins TRBV9 to TRBJ2-7; 7 nucleotides align to TRBD1. The germline V gene encodes CDR1 SGDLS and CDR2 YYNGEE. The CDR3 has 14 residues. J was trimmed by 5 bases and V by 3 bases; bases with no gene match: 8. The CDR3 DNA reads as TGTGCCAGCAGCGGAGACAGGGATTTCCACGAGCAGTACTTC. Protein product: CASSGDRDFHEQYF.

The V gene is TRBV29-1, the J gene TRBJ1-2, with D perhaps TRBD1 (5 bases). The CDR3 extends over 12 amino acids. The germline gives CDR1 SQVTM, CDR2 ANQGSEA. The V gene lost 3 bases and the J gene lost 3 bases, with 8 bases spanning the gap. The CDR3 coding sequence is TGCAGCGTTGATTCAGGGCACTATGGCTACACCTTC. Its translation: CSVDSGHYGYTF.

The CDR3 spells CSVEENSNYGYTF. CDR3 nucleotide sequence: TGCAGCGTTGAAGAAAACAGTAACTATGGCTACACCTTC. The rearrangement links TRBV29-1 to TRBJ1-2; no definite D call. The CDR3 is 13 residues long. Germline V gene lookup returns CDR1 SQVTM and CDR2 ANQGSEA. V gave up 0 bases and J gave up 1 base, with 6 bases separating them.

The genes are TRBV3-1 (or the pseudogene TRBV3-2) and TRBJ1-2; 9 bases fit TRBD1. The CDR3 runs to 19 residues. Germline-derived CDR1 and CDR2 are LGHDT and YNNKEL (reference sequence). Unmatched junction bases numbered 14, after V lost 0 bases and J lost 3 bases. The CDR3 nucleotides read TGTGCCAGCAGCCAAGATATAAGTGGCTCACAGGGGGCTGACTATGGCTACACCTTC. It yields the protein CASSQDISGSQGADYGYTF.

The V and J genes are TRBV19 and TRBJ2-5, with TRBD2 identical over 11 bases. CDR3 length: 16 amino acids. CDR1 is LNHDA and CDR2 is SQIVND in the germline V gene (reference sequence). V shed 4 bases and J 2 bases; nucleotides not matched to a gene: 6. The CDR3 DNA reads TGTGCCAGTAGTACCCTAGCGGGGGGAAAGCAAGAGACCCAGTACTTC. Its protein is CASSTLAGGKQETQYF.

The chain has TRBV6-5 and TRBJ1-1; perhaps TRBD1 as D (6 bases). The V and J ends lost 9 bases and 1 base respectively, with 12 bases between them. This CDR3 is 13 amino acids long. From germline, CDR1 is MNHEY and CDR2 SVGAGI. CDR3 bases: TGTGCCAGTAGGACAGCCACGAACACTGAAGCTTTCTTT. Translated: CASRTATNTEAFF.

The genes are TRBV7-8 and TRBJ1-5; D possibly corresponds to TRBD1 (6 bases). Germline lookup yields CDR1 SGHVS and CDR2 FQNEAQ. The ends were cut back, 5 bases at V and 2 bases at J, with 13 bases in the middle. This CDR3 spans 15 amino acids. The CDR3 nucleotides are TGTGCCAGCAGCCACAGGGATTGGCGCAATCAGCCCCAGCATTTT. Protein: CASSHRDWRNQPQHF.

The chain employs TRBV27 and TRBJ2-2, with D possibly TRBD1 on 6 matching bases. CDR3 length: 12 amino acids. The V and J ends lost 5 bases and 6 bases respectively, with 7 bases between them. Germline V gene sequence: CDR1 MNHEY, CDR2 SMNVEV (reference sequence). The CDR3 here is CASSRQAGELFF. The CDR3 DNA reads as TGTGCCAGCAGTAGACAGGCCGGGGAGCTGTTTTTT.

This clone has only one observation. V and J are TRBV21-1 and TRBJ2-3; TRBD2 was called by the table and not checked on the DNA. TRBV21-1 is a known pseudogene. CDR3 length: 18 amino acids. DNA of the CDR3: TGTGCCAGCAGCGAATCCTGGAGGCCAGTGGAAGGCACCTATACGCAGTATTTT. Translating gives CASSESWRPVEGTYTQYF.

The J gene is TRBJ1-1, the V gene TRBV7-3, with D unresolved. Germline CDR1 is SGHTA and CDR2 is FQGTGA. The V gene lost 3 bases and the J gene lost 5 bases, with 10 bases spanning the gap. The CDR3 loop spans 13 amino acids. The CDR3 loop is CASSFGGMTEAFF. The CDR3 DNA is TGTGCCAGCAGCTTTGGAGGGATGACTGAAGCTTTCTTT.

The chain employs TRBV24-1 and TRBJ1-5; possible D gene TRBD1, 5 bases. V lost 4 bases to trimming and J lost 7 bases, with 13 bases between them. The length of the CDR3 is 14 residues. Germline CDR1 and CDR2: KGHDR and SFDVKD. In nucleotides, the CDR3 is TGTGCCACCAGTGACCCCTCAGGGTTCCAGCCCCAGCATTTT. Translation gives CATSDPSGFQPQHF.

The rearrangement uses TRBV27 and TRBJ2-3; the match to TRBD2 covers 12 bases. Germline CDR1 MNHEY, CDR2 SMNVEV (reference sequence). V lost 2 bases and J lost 0; bases outside the gene matches: 0. The CDR3 has 16 amino acids. The CDR3 protein is CASSLTSGGSTDTQYF. The CDR3 bases are TGTGCCAGCAGTTTAACTAGCGGGGGGAGCACAGATACGCAGTATTTT.

CDR3 nucleotide sequence: TGTGCCAGCAGCGGTGGGGGCAGGGGGCGGACAGATACGCAGTATTTT. It yields the protein CASSGGGRGRTDTQYF. V gene TRBV9 combines with J gene TRBJ2-3; 8 nucleotides align to TRBD1. The CDR3 extends over 16 amino acids. Germline V lookup: CDR1 SGDLS, CDR2 YYNGEE. V lost 3 bases and J lost 3; bases outside the gene matches: 9. Combining the CDR3 with reference TRBV9 and TRBJ2-3 gives the whole variable domain DSGVTQTPKHLITATGQRVTLRCSPRSGDLSVYWYQQSLDQGLQFLIQYYNGEERAKGNILERFSAQQFPDLHSELNLSSLELGDSALYFCASSGGGRGRTDTQYFGPGTRLTVL.

The chain joins TRBV10-3 to TRBJ1-6, with TRBD1 matching 9 bases. Trimming at V came to 10 bases and at J to 7 bases, leaving 8 bases not matched to a gene. CDR1 and CDR2 from the germline V gene are ENHRY and SYGVKD. The length of the CDR3 is 14 residues. The CDR3 DNA reads TGTGCCACAACCCCCGGGACAGGGAATTCACCCCTCCACTTT. Translating gives CATTPGTGNSPLHF.

The chain couples TRBV4-1 to TRBJ2-2, with 7 bases fitting TRBD2. Germline V gives CDR1 MGHRA, CDR2 YSYEKL. The CDR3 covers 16 residues. J lost 3 bases, V lost 4 bases, and 8 bases had no gene match. CDR3 DNA: TGCGCCAGCAGCCTAACCCCGGGGGGATACACCGGGGAGCTGTTTTTT. This translates into CASSLTPGGYTGELFF.

V and J are TRBV6-6 and TRBJ1-2; TRBD1 agrees at 9 bases. V shed 4 bases and J 4 bases; nucleotides not matched to a gene: 7. Germline V gene data show CDR1 as MNHNY and CDR2 as SVGAGI (reference sequence). This CDR3 is built from 15 residues. The CDR3 sequence is CASSSADRGVYGYTF. The CDR3 DNA reads as TGTGCCAGCAGTTCGGCCGACAGGGGGGTCTATGGCTACACCTTC.

V is TRBV27 and J is TRBJ2-1; the match to TRBD2 covers 11 bases. Trimming cost V 11 bases and J 12 bases; bases outside gene matches: 9. There are 12 residues in the CDR3. Germline V lookup: CDR1 MNHEY, CDR2 SMNVEV (reference sequence). The CDR3 reads CAARTSGHRQFF. DNA of the CDR3: TGTGCCGCGCGGACTAGCGGGCATCGGCAGTTCTTC.

This clone was seen once. The chain joins TRBV11-2 to TRBJ1-2; possibly TRBD1 for D (5 bases). Germline V gene data show CDR1 as SGHAT and CDR2 as FQNNGV. The germline V and J ends were trimmed by 5 bases and 4 bases, with 11 bases remaining between them. The CDR3 loop spans 13 amino acids. As DNA, the CDR3 is TGTGCCAGCAGCCTGGCCCAGGGCTATGGCTACACCTTC. It codes for CASSLAQGYGYTF.

This clone was observed once. The chain couples TRBV6-1 to TRBJ1-1, with D possibly matching TRBD1 (5 bases). This CDR3 region has 13 residues. V lost 1 base to trimming and J lost 8 bases, with 11 bases between them. CDR1 and CDR2 (germline): MNHNS, SASEGT. The CDR3 DNA follows: TGTGCCAGCAGTGAAGTACGGGGGATGGAAGCTTTCTTT. Encoded protein: CASSEVRGMEAFF.

The chain uses TRBV30 and TRBJ1-5; the match to TRBD1 covers 7 bases. The CDR3 spans 14 residues. After removal of 3 bases from V and 6 bases from J, the junction contained 8 bases not matched to a gene. Germline V gene sequence: CDR1 GTSNPN, CDR2 SVGIG (reference sequence). The CDR3 bases are TGTGCCTGGAGCGGGGGACAGAGGGGTCAGCCCCAGCATTTT. It specifies CAWSGGQRGQPQHF.

This clone appeared once. In DNA form, the CDR3 reads TGTGCCAGCGGGGGGAGCATCGGGGATGAGCAGTTCTTC. It is translated as CASGGSIGDEQFF. The genes are TRBV2 and TRBJ2-1; possibly TRBD2 for D (6 bases). This CDR3 contains 13 residues. Germline V CDR1 and CDR2: SNHLY, FYNNEI. V gave up 8 bases and J gave up 8 bases, with 16 bases separating them.

The chain couples TRBV4-3 to TRBJ2-7, with D maybe TRBD2 (5 bases). CDR3 length: 11 residues. The germline V and J ends were trimmed by 3 bases and 5 bases, with 5 bases remaining between them. The germline CDR1 and CDR2 sequences are LGHNA and YSLEER. CDR3 nucleotides: TGCGCCAGCAGCCAGCGGGACGAGCAGTACTTC. It translates to CASSQRDEQYF.

The chain recombines TRBV5-4 with TRBJ2-1; the D gene is possibly TRBD2 (6 bases). Germline CDR1 and CDR2: SGHNT and YYREEE (reference sequence). The V end was cut by 7 bases, the J end by 6 bases, with 20 bases between. CDR3 length equals 15 residues. The CDR3 nucleotides are TGTGCCAGCCATACGGGCGGGGAAAGGGTCAATGAGCAGTTCTTC. Its protein product is CASHTGGERVNEQFF.

The genes are TRBV2 and TRBJ2-7; 7 positions match TRBD2. The V gene end was trimmed by 4 bases and the J gene end by 12 bases; junction bases not matched to a gene: 9. The CDR3 covers 12 residues. Per germline, CDR1 SNHLY and CDR2 FYNNEI. The CDR3 nucleotides read TGTGCCAGCAGTGTCCTAGCGGTGGACTTGTACTTC. Residues: CASSVLAVDLYF.

This chain links TRBV30 with TRBJ1-6, with D unclear. CDR1 is GTSNPN, CDR2 SVGIG, per germline (reference sequence). Trimming shortened V by 2 bases and J by 5 bases, and 4 bases separated the two germline ends. The CDR3 spans 12 residues. CDR3 DNA sequence: TGTGCCTGGAGTCGGGATAATTCACCCCTCCACTTT. It codes for CAWSRDNSPLHF.

V is TRBV2 and J is TRBJ2-7; a weak D match, TRBD1 (6 bases). Trimming took off 0 bases at V and 3 bases at J, with 21 bases between the two ends. This CDR3 region has 18 residues. Per germline, CDR1 SNHLY and CDR2 FYNNEI. CDR3 amino acids: CASSEALHRDLPFYEQYF. DNA of the CDR3: TGTGCCAGCAGTGAAGCCTTACACAGGGACCTGCCTTTCTACGAGCAGTACTTC.

The sample holds a few counts of this clone. V usage is TRBV6-1 and J usage is TRBJ1-2, with D unclear. Germline V lookup: CDR1 MNHNS, CDR2 SASEGT. This CDR3 comprises 15 residues. Deletions cut 2 bases from V and 12 bases from J, with 22 bases between. The CDR3 DNA sequence: TGTGCCAGCAGTGAAATATCTGGAGGCCGCGGGCGGCACACCTTC. It codes for CASSEISGGRGRHTF.